The clone carrying this T cell receptor (beta chain) appeared a few times. What it binds is unknown. Sample time point: newly diagnosed GD, antithyroid drugs for less than 3 months. PBMC RNA was the source of the TCR library. Libraries of TCR beta came from iRepertoire HTBI primers plus Arm-PCR of CDR3 regions. TCRdb passed the multiplex PCR reads through MiXCR, listing each CDR3 protein once. The sample carries about 360,000 distinct CDR3 sequences, 15% to 20% recorded once. This sample stems from a study of regulatory T cells in long-lasting Graves disease. Findings of the study overall: Newly diagnosed Graves' patients had higher TCR diversity than persistent ones.

The same specimen was also included in a second study, on T cells in Graves' hyperthyroidism and ophthalmopathy. As reported in that work: Diagnosing involved the use of clinical symptoms, serum thyroxine and TRAb, thyroid ultrasound and orbital computed tomography.

This sequence originates from a woman in her late teens or twenties with Graves disease. The sequences come from peripheral blood mononuclear cells (PBMCs), collected at new diagnosis, from a patient treated with antithyroid drugs.

Here the CDR3 reads CASSGGVENTEAFF. CDR3 nucleotide sequence: TGTGCCAGCAGCGGTGGGGTCGAGAACACTGAAGCTTTCTTT. The chain has TRBV9 and TRBJ1-1, with D unresolved. CDR1 is SGDLS, CDR2 YYNGEE, per germline. V lost 3 bases, J lost 1 base, and 10 bases lay in between. CDR3 size: 14 residues.